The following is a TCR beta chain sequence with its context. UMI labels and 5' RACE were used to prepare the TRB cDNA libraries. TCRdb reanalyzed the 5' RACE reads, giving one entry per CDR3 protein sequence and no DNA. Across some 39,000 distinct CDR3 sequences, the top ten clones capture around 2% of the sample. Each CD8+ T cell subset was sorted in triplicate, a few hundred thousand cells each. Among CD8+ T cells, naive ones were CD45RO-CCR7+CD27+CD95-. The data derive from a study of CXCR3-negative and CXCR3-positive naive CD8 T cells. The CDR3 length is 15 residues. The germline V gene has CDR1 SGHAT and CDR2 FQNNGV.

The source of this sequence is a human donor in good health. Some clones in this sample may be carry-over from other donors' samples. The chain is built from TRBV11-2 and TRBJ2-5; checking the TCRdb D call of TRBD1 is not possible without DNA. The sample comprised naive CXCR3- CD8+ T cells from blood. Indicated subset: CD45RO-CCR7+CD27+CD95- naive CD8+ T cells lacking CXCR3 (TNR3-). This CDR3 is CASSLDSGVGETQYF.